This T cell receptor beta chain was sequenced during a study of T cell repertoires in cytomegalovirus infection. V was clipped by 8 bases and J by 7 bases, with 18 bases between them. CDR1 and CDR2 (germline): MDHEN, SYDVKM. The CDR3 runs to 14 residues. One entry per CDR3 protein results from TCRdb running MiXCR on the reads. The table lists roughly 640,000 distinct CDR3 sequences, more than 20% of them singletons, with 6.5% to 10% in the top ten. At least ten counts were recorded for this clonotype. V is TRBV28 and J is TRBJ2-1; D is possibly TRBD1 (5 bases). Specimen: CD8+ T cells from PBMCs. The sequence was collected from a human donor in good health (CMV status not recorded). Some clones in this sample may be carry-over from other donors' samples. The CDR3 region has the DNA TGTGCCAGCGCAGGGATACAAATCGAAAATGAGCAGTTCTTC. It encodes CASAGIQIENEQFF.